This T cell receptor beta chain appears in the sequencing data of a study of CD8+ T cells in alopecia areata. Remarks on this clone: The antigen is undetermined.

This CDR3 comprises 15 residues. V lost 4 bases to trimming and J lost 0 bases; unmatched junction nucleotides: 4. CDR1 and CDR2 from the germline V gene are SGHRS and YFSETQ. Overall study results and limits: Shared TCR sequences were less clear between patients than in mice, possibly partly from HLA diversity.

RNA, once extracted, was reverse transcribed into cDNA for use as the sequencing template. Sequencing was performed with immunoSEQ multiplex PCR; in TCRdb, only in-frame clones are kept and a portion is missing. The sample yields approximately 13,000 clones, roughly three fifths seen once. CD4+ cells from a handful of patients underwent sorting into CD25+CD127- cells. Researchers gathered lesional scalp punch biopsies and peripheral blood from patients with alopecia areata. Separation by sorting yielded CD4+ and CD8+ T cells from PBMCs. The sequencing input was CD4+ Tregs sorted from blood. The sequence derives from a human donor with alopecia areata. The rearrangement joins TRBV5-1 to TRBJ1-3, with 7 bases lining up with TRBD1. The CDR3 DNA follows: TGCGCCAGCAGCCAGGGACAGCCCTCTGGAAACACCATATATTTT. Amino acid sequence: CASSQGQPSGNTIYF.